This TCR beta chain was sequenced in a study of neoadjuvant anti-PD-1 for oral cavity cancer. Study information: Nivolumab at 3 mg/kg was mostly given biweekly, three to four doses, pre-surgery.

The protocol was immunoSEQ multiplex PCR, while the TCRdb copy is restricted to in-frame clones and leaves out a portion. This sample carries under 14,000 clones, 45% to 60% of them seen once, and the ten largest clones take approximately 27%. This CDR3 comprises 16 residues. Germline V lookup: CDR1 SGDLS, CDR2 YYNGEE. Trimming removed 5 bases at V and 0 bases at J, with 15 bases between. The TCR comes from a person aged 40 to 85 with oral cavity squamous cell carcinoma. This sequence joins TRBV9 and TRBJ2-1; D is possibly TRBD2 (6 bases). This specimen was tumor tissue, taken before nivolumab (anti-PD-1) treatment. In nucleotides, the CDR3 is TGTGCCAGCAGTACCTCTCTAGCGAGCTCCTACAATGAGCAGTTCTTC. Protein sequence: CASSTSLASSYNEQFF. The full variable domain, with the rest looked up from reference TRBV9 and TRBJ2-1, is DSGVTQTPKHLITATGQRVTLRCSPRSGDLSVYWYQQSLDQGLQFLIQYYNGEERAKGNILERFSAQQFPDLHSELNLSSLELGDSALYFCASSTSLASSYNEQFFGPGTRLTVL.